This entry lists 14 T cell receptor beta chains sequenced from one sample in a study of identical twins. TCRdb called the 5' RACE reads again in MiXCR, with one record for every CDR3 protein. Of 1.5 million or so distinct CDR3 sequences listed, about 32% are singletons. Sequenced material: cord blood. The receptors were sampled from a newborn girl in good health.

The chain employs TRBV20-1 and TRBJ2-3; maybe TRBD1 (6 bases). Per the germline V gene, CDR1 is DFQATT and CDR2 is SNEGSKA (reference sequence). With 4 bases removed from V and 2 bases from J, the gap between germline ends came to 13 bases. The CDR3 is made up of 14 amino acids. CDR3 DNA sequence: TGCAGTGCTATACCGGGACATTCCACAGATACGCAGTATTTT. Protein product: CSAIPGHSTDTQYF.

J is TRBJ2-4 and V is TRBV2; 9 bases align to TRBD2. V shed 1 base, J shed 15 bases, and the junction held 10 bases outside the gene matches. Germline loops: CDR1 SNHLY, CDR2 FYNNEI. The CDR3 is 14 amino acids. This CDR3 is CASSEEGAGGRWYF. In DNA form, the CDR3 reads TGTGCCAGCAGTGAAGAAGGAGCGGGGGGACGGTGGTACTTC.

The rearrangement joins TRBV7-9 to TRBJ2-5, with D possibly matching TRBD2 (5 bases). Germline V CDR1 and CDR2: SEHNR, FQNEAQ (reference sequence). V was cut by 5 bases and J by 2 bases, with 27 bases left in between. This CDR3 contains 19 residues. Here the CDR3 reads CASSIRQPYREGFQETQYF. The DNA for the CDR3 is TGTGCCAGCAGCATACGGCAGCCGTACAGAGAGGGCTTTCAAGAGACCCAGTACTTC.

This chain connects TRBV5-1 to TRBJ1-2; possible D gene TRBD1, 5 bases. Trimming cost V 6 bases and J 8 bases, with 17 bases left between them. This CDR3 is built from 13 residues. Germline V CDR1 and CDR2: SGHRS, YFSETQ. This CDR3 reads CASKTGGFDGYTF. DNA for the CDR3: TGCGCCAGCAAGACGGGGGGGTTTGACGGCTACACCTTC.

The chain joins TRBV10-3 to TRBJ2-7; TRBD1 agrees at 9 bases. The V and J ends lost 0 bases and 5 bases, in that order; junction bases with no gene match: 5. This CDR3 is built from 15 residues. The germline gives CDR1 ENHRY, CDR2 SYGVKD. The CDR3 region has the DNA TGTGCCATCAGTGAGTCGACGGACAGGGGACACGAGCAGTACTTC. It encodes CAISESTDRGHEQYF.

This CDR3 is CASSPELGGGNEQFF. The CDR3 DNA sequence: TGTGCCAGCTCACCGGAACTAGGTGGGGGCAATGAGCAGTTCTTC. V and J are TRBV18 and TRBJ2-1, with D perhaps given as TRBD1 or TRBD2 (5 bases each). The CDR3 spans 15 residues. V dropped 3 bases and J dropped 6 bases, with 15 bases sitting between them. Germline V gene data show CDR1 as KGHSH and CDR2 as LQKENI.

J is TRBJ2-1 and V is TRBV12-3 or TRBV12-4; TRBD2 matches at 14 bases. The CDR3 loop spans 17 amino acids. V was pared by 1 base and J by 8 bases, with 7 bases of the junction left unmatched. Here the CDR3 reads CASSLGQGTSGSYEQFF. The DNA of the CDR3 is TGTGCCAGCAGTTTAGGTCAAGGGACTAGCGGGAGTTATGAGCAGTTCTTC.

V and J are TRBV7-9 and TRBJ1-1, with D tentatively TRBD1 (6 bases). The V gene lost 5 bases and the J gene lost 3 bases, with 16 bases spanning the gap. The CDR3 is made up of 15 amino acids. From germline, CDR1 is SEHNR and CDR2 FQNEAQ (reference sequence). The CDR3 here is CASSVYRVRDTEAFF. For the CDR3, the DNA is TGTGCCAGCAGCGTCTACAGGGTAAGGGACACTGAAGCTTTCTTT. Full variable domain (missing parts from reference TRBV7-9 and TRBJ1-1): DTGVSQNPRHKITKRGQNVTFRCDPISEHNRLYWYRQTLGQGPEFLTYFQNEAQLEKSRLLSDRFSAERPKGSFSTLEIQRTEQGDSAMYLCASSVYRVRDTEAFFGQGTRLTVV.

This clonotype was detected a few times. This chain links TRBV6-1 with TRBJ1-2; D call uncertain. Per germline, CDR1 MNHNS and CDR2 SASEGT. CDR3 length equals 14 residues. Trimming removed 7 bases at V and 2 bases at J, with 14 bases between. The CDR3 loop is CASTNAGANYGYTF. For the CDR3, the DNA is TGTGCCAGCACGAACGCGGGAGCGAACTATGGCTACACCTTC.

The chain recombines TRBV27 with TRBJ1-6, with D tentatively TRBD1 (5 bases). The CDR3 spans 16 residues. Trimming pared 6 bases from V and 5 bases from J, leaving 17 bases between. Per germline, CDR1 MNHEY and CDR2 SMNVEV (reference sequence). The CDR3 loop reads CASRTHPDRDNSPLHF. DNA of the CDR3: TGTGCCAGCAGGACCCATCCCGACAGAGATAATTCACCCCTCCACTTT.

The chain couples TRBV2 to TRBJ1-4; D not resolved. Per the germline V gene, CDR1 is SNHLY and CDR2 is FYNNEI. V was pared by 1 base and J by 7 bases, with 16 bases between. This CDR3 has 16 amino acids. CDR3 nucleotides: TGTGCCAGCAGTGAAGAATTCGCGGGGATCGGTGAAAAACTGTTTTTT. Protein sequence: CASSEEFAGIGEKLFF.

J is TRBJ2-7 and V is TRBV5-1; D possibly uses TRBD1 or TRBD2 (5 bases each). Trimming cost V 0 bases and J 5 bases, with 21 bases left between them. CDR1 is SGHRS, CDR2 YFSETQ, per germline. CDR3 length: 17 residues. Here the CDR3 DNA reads TGCGCCAGCAGCTTGGTTGCCCCAGGGACGGGAATTAACGAGCAGTACTTC. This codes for CASSLVAPGTGINEQYF.

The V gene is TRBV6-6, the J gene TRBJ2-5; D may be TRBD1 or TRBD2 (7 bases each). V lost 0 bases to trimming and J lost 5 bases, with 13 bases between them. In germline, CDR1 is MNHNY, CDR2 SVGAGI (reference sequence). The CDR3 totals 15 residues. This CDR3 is CASSYSSQGGETQYF. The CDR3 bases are TGTGCCAGCAGTTACTCGAGCCAGGGGGGGGAGACCCAGTACTTC.

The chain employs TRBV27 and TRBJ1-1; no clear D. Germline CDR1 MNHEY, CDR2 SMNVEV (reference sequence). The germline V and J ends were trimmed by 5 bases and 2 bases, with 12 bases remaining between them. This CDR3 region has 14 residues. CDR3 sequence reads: CASSPTRINTEAFF. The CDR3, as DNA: TGTGCCAGCAGTCCCACACGTATCAACACTGAAGCTTTCTTT.